These T cell receptor beta chains were read from a single sample in a study of blood T cell repertoires in COVID-19. The table came from immunoSEQ multiplex PCR; TCRdb's copy has only in-frame clones and leaves some out. In the table there are approximately 65,000 clones, over 65% of which are singletons. The sample consisted of peripheral blood. The origin of the receptors is a human donor in a cohort sampled during active COVID-19. CDR3s include the opening cysteine and the closing phenylalanine or tryptophan. D genes are given only for firm matches. Not every row has a clone size; where given, it reads once, few, many or a size class.

TRBD1,TRBJ2-2,NA,TRBV29-1,TGCAGCGTTGAAACAGGGACAGGGAACACCGGGGAGCTGTTTTTT,CSVETGTGNTGELFF
NA,TRBJ1-6,NA,TRBV27,TGTGCCAGCAGTTTAGACGGGCAGGGGAGAAATTCACCCCTCCACTTT,CASSLDGQGRNSPLHF
NA,TRBJ2-6,NA,TRBV5-1,TGCGCCAGCAGCGCGAGGGGGTCTGGGGCCAACGTCCTGACTTTC,CASSARGSGANVLTF
TRBD1,TRBJ1-6,NA,TRBV7-9,TGTGCCAGCAGTAGGGGGACAGGGGCAAATTCACCCCTCCACTTT,CASSRGTGANSPLHF
NA,TRBJ2-3,NA,TRBV7-9,TGTGCCAGCAGCCCTCAATTGCTAGTTTCGAGCACAGATACGCAGTATTTT,CASSPQLLVSSTDTQYF
NA,TRBJ2-2,few,TRBV14,TGTGCCAGCAGCCAAGTCCTCGCCGGGGAGCTGTTTTTT,CASSQVLAGELFF
TRBD2,TRBJ2-1,NA,TRBV20-1,TGCAGTGCTAGTCCCGGACTAGCGGGAGCCAATGAGCAGTTCTTC,CSASPGLAGANEQFF
TRBD2,TRBJ2-1,NA,TRBV28,TGTGCCAGCAGTGTGGGGACTACATTCAATGAGCAGTTCTTC,CASSVGTTFNEQFF
TRBD1,TRBJ1-1,NA,TRBV28,TGTGCCAGCAAAGCATCTCCGGGACAGGGCGGTCGAGCTTTCTTT,CASKASPGQGGRAFF
TRBD1,TRBJ1-4,once,TRBV4-1,TGCGCCAGCAGCCAGGGACAGGGATCCCCCTCGGGTGAAAAACTGTTTTTT,CASSQGQGSPSGEKLFF
TRBD1,TRBJ1-6,NA,TRBV6-6,TGTGCCAGCAGTTACTCCGAGACAGGGGGTTCACCCCTCCACTTT,CASSYSETGGSPLHF
TRBD1,TRBJ2-7,NA,TRBV6-5,TGTGCCAGCAGCCCGGACAGGGTCTCCTACGAGCAGTACTTC,CASSPDRVSYEQYF
NA,TRBJ1-2,once,TRBV29-1,TGCAGCGGGCAAACGGCGGAGCGCGGCTACACCTTC,CSGQTAERGYTF
NA,TRBJ1-5,NA,TRBV28,TGTGCCAGCAGTTTAGGCTCCGGGGTGAGCAATCAGCCCCAGCATTTT,CASSLGSGVSNQPQHF
TRBD2,TRBJ2-5,NA,TRBV7-2,TGTGCCAGCAGCCTGGGACTAGCGGGGGGGCGGGCGGAGACCCAGTACTTC,CASSLGLAGGRAETQYF
NA,TRBJ1-2,NA,TRBV15,TGTGCCACCAGCCGGGGAGTGGGCCCCCTGGTCGGCTACACCTTC,CATSRGVGPLVGYTF
TRBD1,TRBJ2-5,NA,TRBV2,TGTGCCAGCAGCCGGGACAGGGAGACCCAGTACTTC,CASSRDRETQYF
NA,TRBJ2-3,NA,TRBV2,TGTGCCAGCAGGGGACATTCTAGCACAGATACGCAGTATTTT,CASRGHSSTDTQYF
TRBD2,TRBJ2-7,once,TRBV29-1,TGCAGCGCCCAGGGGACTAGCGGATACGAGCAGTACTTC,CSAQGTSGYEQYF
NA,TRBJ1-6,NA,TRBV30,TGTGCCTGGACCCCAGGAAGCTCCTATAATTCACCCCTCCACTTT,CAWTPGSSYNSPLHF
NA,TRBJ2-5,NA,TRBV19,TGTGCCAGTAATCAGGGGCGAAGGGAGACCCAGTACTTC,CASNQGRRETQYF
TRBD1,TRBJ2-4,NA,TRBV6-2/TRBV6-3,TGTGCCAGCAGCCGACAGGGGGCGCCGAGGGGCATTCAGTACTTC,CASSRQGAPRGIQYF
TRBD1,TRBJ1-5,once,TRBV30,TGTGCCTTTAAGAGTGGGACAGGTAATCAGCCCCAGCATTTT,CAFKSGTGNQPQHF
TRBD2,TRBJ2-1,NA,TRBV9,TGTGCCAGCAGCGCCCGCGGGGGCTCCTACAATGAGCAGTTCTTC,CASSARGGSYNEQFF
NA,TRBJ1-5,NA,TRBV3-1/TRBV3-2,TGTGCCAGCAGTTCTACAGGGAACAATCAGCCCCAGCATTTT,CASSSTGNNQPQHF
NA,TRBJ1-2,few,TRBV27,TGTGCCAGCAGTCCTCGACAGGAGGTCTATGGCTACACCTTC,CASSPRQEVYGYTF
NA,TRBJ1-1,NA,TRBV7-2,TGTGCCAGCAGTTTCTACCCCGCGGGGAGCACTGAAGCTTTCTTT,CASSFYPAGSTEAFF
TRBD2,TRBJ2-7,NA,TRBV9,TGTGCCAGCAGCGTGGGGACTAGCGGGAGTATCTACGAGCAGTACTTC,CASSVGTSGSIYEQYF
TRBD1,TRBJ2-5,NA,TRBV5-4,TGTGCCAGCAGCTTGTGGGGCAGGGGGGAGACCCAGTACTTC,CASSLWGRGETQYF
TRBD2,TRBJ2-7,NA,TRBV7-2,TGTGCCAGCAGCTTAACGACAGCGGGGGGGCGGGAGCAGTACTTC,CASSLTTAGGREQYF
TRBD2,TRBJ2-1,NA,TRBV3-1/TRBV3-2,TGTGCCAGCAGCGCGGGACTAGCGGGGCTCGGCAATGAGCAGTTCTTC,CASSAGLAGLGNEQFF
TRBD1,TRBJ2-2,NA,TRBV29-1,TGCAGCGTATCGAGGGGGCGCGGCACCGGGGAGCTGTTTTTT,CSVSRGRGTGELFF
NA,TRBJ2-7,NA,TRBV7-8,TGTGCCAGCAGCCTCGTCGGAGAAGAGCAGTACTTC,CASSLVGEEQYF
TRBD1,TRBJ2-6,NA,TRBV20-1,TGCAGTGCTAGTGGGACAGGGGGCGCAGGAGGGGCCAACGTCCTGACTTTC,CSASGTGGAGGANVLTF
TRBD1,TRBJ2-2,NA,TRBV9,TGTGCCAGCAGCGTAGCCCTCGGCTCGGACAGGGGATCCGGGGAGCTGTTTTTT,CASSVALGSDRGSGELFF
NA,TRBJ2-2,few,TRBV10-3,TGTGCCATCGGGGAAGGGGGGGACACCGGGGAGCTGTTTTTT,CAIGEGGDTGELFF
TRBD2,TRBJ2-3,NA,TRBV5-6,TGTGCCAGCAGCCCCCGGACTAGCGGGAGGCCAGATACGCAGTATTTT,CASSPRTSGRPDTQYF